What follows are 20 T cell receptor beta chains derived from one specimen sequenced in a study of cytomegalovirus exposure and HLA in healthy donors. Vbeta (60) and Jbeta (13) primers were used in the PCR. Produced via immunoSEQ multiplex PCR; TCRdb's table is partial and in-frame only. This table has more than 110,000 clones, approximately 73% appearing once. The source material was PBMCs. These receptors came from a woman between 35 and 50 years old in good health and CMV-seronegative.

CDR3 sequence reads: CASSKGTGGLSNEQFF. The DNA for the CDR3 is TGTGCCAGCAGTAAAGGAACCGGGGGATTAAGTAATGAGCAGTTCTTC. This chain links TRBV7-6 with TRBJ2-1, with D possibly matching TRBD2 (6 bases). Trimming removed 6 bases at V and 7 bases at J, with 22 bases between. CDR1 and CDR2 from the germline V gene are SGHVS and FNYEAQ. CDR3 length equals 16 residues.

The chain carries TRBV5-6 and TRBJ2-7, with D maybe TRBD1 (6 bases). The germline V and J ends were trimmed by 4 bases and 6 bases, with 20 bases remaining between them. The CDR3 spans 15 residues. Germline loops: CDR1 SGHDT, CDR2 YYEEEE. The CDR3 nucleotides read TGTGCCAGCAGCGGAGAGTCAGGGGACGAGGGCGAGCAGTACTTC. Translated, it gives CASSGESGDEGEQYF.

This clone has more than one count but fewer than ten. The chain has TRBV4-1 and TRBJ1-2; weak D call: TRBD1 (5 bases). The CDR3 sequence is 14 residues long. V dropped 0 bases and J dropped 8 bases, with 13 bases sitting between them. Germline assignment: CDR1 MGHRA and CDR2 YSYEKL. Here the CDR3 DNA reads TGCGCCAGCAGCCAAGATCAAGGAGGGGAGGGCTACACCTTC. This sequence encodes CASSQDQGGEGYTF.

This clone was detected only once. The rearrangement links TRBV27 to TRBJ1-6, with D hard to call. CDR3 length equals 14 residues. The germline V gene encodes CDR1 MNHEY and CDR2 SMNVEV (reference sequence). V was trimmed by 2 bases and J by 6 bases, leaving 8 bases between them. CDR3 in DNA: TGTGCCAGCAGTTTAAACAGTGTTAATTCACCCCTCCACTTT. It translates to CASSLNSVNSPLHF.

The chain combines TRBV5-1 with TRBJ1-1; D might be TRBD1 (5 bases). The CDR3 runs 15 residues. Trimming cost V 7 bases and J 1 base, with 17 bases left between them. CDR1 and CDR2 from the germline V gene are SGHRS and YFSETQ. CDR3 sequence reads: CASGTGGHENTEAFF. The DNA for the CDR3 is TGCGCCAGCGGAACGGGAGGACATGAGAACACTGAAGCTTTCTTT.

This clone was detected a few times. This chain links TRBV5-8 with TRBJ1-1; TRBD1 matches at 7 bases. There are 15 residues in the CDR3. Trimming took 0 bases from V and 4 from J; bases not matched to a gene: 6. Germline V lookup: CDR1 SGHTS, CDR2 YDEGEE. The CDR3 DNA reads TGTGCCAGCAGCTTGGGTTACCGGGACAGCACTGAAGCTTTCTTT. Translated: CASSLGYRDSTEAFF.

The V gene is TRBV5-5, the J gene TRBJ1-5; TRBD1 matches 7 bases. Trimming cost V 4 bases and J 5 bases; bases outside gene matches: 9. This CDR3 is built from 15 residues. Germline V lookup: CDR1 SGHKS, CDR2 YYEKEE (reference sequence). The CDR3 loop is CASSLTGARDQPQHF. The CDR3 DNA reads as TGTGCCAGCAGCCTTACAGGGGCTAGGGATCAGCCCCAGCATTTT. Complete variable domain (other parts from reference TRBV5-5 and TRBJ1-5): DAGVTQSPTHLIKTRGQQVTLRCSPISGHKSVSWYQQVLGQGPQFIFQYYEKEERGRGNFPDRFSARQFPNYSSELNVNALLLGDSALYLCASSLTGARDQPQHFGDGTRLSIL.

The V and J genes are TRBV7-8 and TRBJ2-7; D is perhaps TRBD2 (5 bases). The germline V and J ends were trimmed by 1 base and 4 bases, with 14 bases remaining between them. The CDR3 is 15 amino acids. CDR1 is SGHVS and CDR2 is FQNEAQ in the germline V gene. The CDR3 DNA reads TGTGCCAGCAGCTTAGGAGGGAGTGGAGGTTACGAGCAGTACGTC. Protein product: CASSLGGSGGYEQYV.

The CDR3 reads CASSPFLAGVNSYGYTF. The CDR3 bases are TGTGCCAGCAGCCCATTTTTAGCAGGGGTAAATAGCTATGGCTACACCTTC. The V call is TRBV11-2, the J call TRBJ1-2; a possible D gene is TRBD1 (6 bases). The V and J ends lost 5 bases and 4 bases respectively, with 23 bases between them. The germline CDR1 and CDR2 sequences are SGHAT and FQNNGV. This CDR3 has 17 residues.

This chain uses TRBV6-1 with TRBJ2-7; D might be TRBD1 (5 bases). From germline, CDR1 is MNHNS and CDR2 SASEGT. Trimming pared 4 bases from V and 0 bases from J, leaving 10 bases between. This CDR3 comprises 14 residues. The CDR3 region is CASSGRQTSYEQYF. The CDR3 nucleotides read TGTGCCAGCAGTGGGCGACAGACCTCCTACGAGCAGTACTTC.

The V gene is TRBV18, the J gene TRBJ1-1; no firm D call. The CDR3 has 13 residues. CDR1 is KGHSH, CDR2 LQKENI, per germline. V was clipped by 1 base and J by 7 bases, with 10 bases between them. The CDR3 sequence is CASSPQVGDEAFF. The CDR3 region has the DNA TGTGCCAGCTCACCACAAGTAGGAGATGAAGCTTTCTTT. Full variable domain (remainder filled in from reference TRBV18 and TRBJ1-1): NAGVMQNPRHLVRRRGQEARLRCSPMKGHSHVYWYRQLPEEGLKFMVYLQKENIIDESGMPKERFSAEFPKEGPSILRIQQVVRGDSAAYFCASSPQVGDEAFFGQGTRLTVV.

The chain employs TRBV7-6 and TRBJ1-4; TRBD1 is a possible D gene (6 bases). The CDR3 is 17 amino acids. Looked up from germline, CDR1 is SGHVS and CDR2 is FNYEAQ. Trimming took 1 base from V and 0 from J, leaving 12 bases between them. The chain's CDR3 is CASSLDTGHPTNEKLFF. The CDR3 DNA reads TGTGCCAGCAGCTTAGATACGGGACACCCAACTAATGAAAAACTGTTTTTT.

This clone was seen a single time. The chain combines TRBV6-1 with TRBJ2-7; no clear D gene. Between the trimmed V and J ends, which lost 5 bases and 1 base, there was a span of 9 bases. This CDR3 is built from 13 residues. Germline V CDR1 and CDR2: MNHNS, SASEGT. The CDR3 coding sequence is TGTGCCAGCAGTACCGCAGGTTCCTACGAGCAGTACTTC. Encoded protein: CASSTAGSYEQYF.

This rearrangement joins TRBV5-5 to TRBJ1-1, with 9 bases matching TRBD1. V trimming: 3 bases; J trimming: 7 bases; junction bases outside the gene matches: 7. Germline-derived CDR1 and CDR2 are SGHKS and YYEKEE (reference sequence). The CDR3 loop spans 14 amino acids. CDR3 coding DNA: TGTGCCAGCAGCTCCGGACAGGGGCGGGTTGAAGCTTTCTTT. Its translation is CASSSGQGRVEAFF.

This rearrangement joins TRBV4-1 to TRBJ1-2, with D possibly matching TRBD1 (6 bases). The CDR3 is 14 amino acids. Germline loops: CDR1 MGHRA, CDR2 YSYEKL. The V gene lost 1 base and the J gene lost 2 bases, with 8 bases spanning the gap. The CDR3 DNA sequence: TGCGCCAGCAGCCAAGCAGACAGGAACTATGGCTACACCTTC. Translated: CASSQADRNYGYTF.

This chain connects TRBV19 to TRBJ1-3; D not resolved. This CDR3 contains 15 residues. V lost 3 bases to trimming and J lost 8 bases, with 17 bases between them. Germline V gives CDR1 LNHDA, CDR2 SQIVND (reference sequence). The CDR3 region has the DNA TGTGCCAGTAGTATGACGGGAGGGTCTTTGGACACCATATATTTT. Translated, it gives CASSMTGGSLDTIYF.

This clone was detected a few times. The chain uses TRBV6-5 and TRBJ1-6, with D unclear. This CDR3 region has 15 residues. The germline V and J ends were trimmed by 5 bases and 2 bases, with 10 bases remaining between them. Germline loops: CDR1 MNHEY, CDR2 SVGAGI. The CDR3 loop is CASSKELPYNSPLHF. DNA for the CDR3: TGTGCCAGCAGTAAGGAGTTACCCTATAATTCACCCCTCCACTTT.

The chain carries TRBV27 and TRBJ1-2, with D uncertain. The CDR3 loop spans 14 amino acids. Trimming pared 0 bases from V and 5 bases from J, leaving 10 bases between. Germline CDR1 MNHEY, CDR2 SMNVEV (reference sequence). CDR3 sequence: CASSLSGSVYGYTF. In DNA form, the CDR3 reads TGTGCCAGCAGTTTATCTGGTTCGGTTTATGGCTACACCTTC.

This rearrangement joins TRBV11-1 to TRBJ2-5, with TRBD1 as a possible D gene (6 bases). Per germline, CDR1 SGHAT and CDR2 FQDESV (reference sequence). Trimming stripped 2 bases from V and 2 bases from J, with 15 bases between. The CDR3 loop spans 16 amino acids. This chain's CDR3 is CASSLRARTVQETQYF. For the CDR3, the DNA is TGTGCCAGCAGCTTACGGGCCAGGACAGTACAAGAGACCCAGTACTTC.

The chain has TRBV4-2 and TRBJ2-1; D not certain. This CDR3 region has 16 residues. V lost 0 bases to trimming and J lost 7 bases, with 16 bases between them. Germline CDR1 and CDR2: LGHNA and YNFKEQ. CDR3 region: CASSQDQFWARNEQFF. CDR3 sequence (DNA): TGTGCCAGCAGCCAAGATCAATTTTGGGCCCGGAATGAGCAGTTCTTC.